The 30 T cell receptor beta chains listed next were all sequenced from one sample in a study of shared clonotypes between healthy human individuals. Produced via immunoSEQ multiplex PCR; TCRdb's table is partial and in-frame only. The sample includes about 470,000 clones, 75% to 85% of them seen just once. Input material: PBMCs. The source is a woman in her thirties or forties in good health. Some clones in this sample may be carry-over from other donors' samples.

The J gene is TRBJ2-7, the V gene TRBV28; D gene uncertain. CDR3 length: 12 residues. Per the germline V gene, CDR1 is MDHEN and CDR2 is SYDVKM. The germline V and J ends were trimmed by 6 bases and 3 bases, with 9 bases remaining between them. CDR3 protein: CASSSRIYEQYF. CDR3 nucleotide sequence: TGTGCCAGCAGCTCACGGATCTACGAGCAGTACTTC.

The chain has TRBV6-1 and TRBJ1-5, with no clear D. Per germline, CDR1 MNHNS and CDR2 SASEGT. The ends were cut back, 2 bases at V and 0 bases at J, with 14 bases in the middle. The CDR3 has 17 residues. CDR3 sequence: CASSEHGSRYSNQPQHF. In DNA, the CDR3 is TGTGCCAGCAGTGAACACGGATCCCGGTATAGCAATCAGCCCCAGCATTTT.

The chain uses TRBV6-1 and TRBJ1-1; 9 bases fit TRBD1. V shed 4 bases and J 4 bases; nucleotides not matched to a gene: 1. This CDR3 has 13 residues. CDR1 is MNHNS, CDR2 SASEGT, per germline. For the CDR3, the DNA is TGTGCCAGCAGTGTGGACAGGGGCACTGAAGCTTTCTTT. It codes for CASSVDRGTEAFF.

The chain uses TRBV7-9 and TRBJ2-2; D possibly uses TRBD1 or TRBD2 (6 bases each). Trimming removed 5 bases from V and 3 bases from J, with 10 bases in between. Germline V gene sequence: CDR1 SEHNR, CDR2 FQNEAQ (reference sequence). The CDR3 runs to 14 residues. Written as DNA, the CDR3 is TGTGCCAGCAGCCGGGGGCTGGACACCGGGGAGCTGTTTTTT. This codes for CASSRGLDTGELFF. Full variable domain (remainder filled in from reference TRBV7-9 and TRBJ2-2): DTGVSQNPRHKITKRGQNVTFRCDPISEHNRLYWYRQTLGQGPEFLTYFQNEAQLEKSRLLSDRFSAERPKGSFSTLEIQRTEQGDSAMYLCASSRGLDTGELFFGEGSRLTVL.

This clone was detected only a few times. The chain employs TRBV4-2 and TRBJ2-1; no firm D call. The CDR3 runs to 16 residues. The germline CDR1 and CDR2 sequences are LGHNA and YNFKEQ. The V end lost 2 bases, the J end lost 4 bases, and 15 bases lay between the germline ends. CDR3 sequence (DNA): TGTGCCAGCAGCCAACCTCTAAGGAGCCCGTACAATGAGCAGTTCTTC. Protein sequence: CASSQPLRSPYNEQFF.

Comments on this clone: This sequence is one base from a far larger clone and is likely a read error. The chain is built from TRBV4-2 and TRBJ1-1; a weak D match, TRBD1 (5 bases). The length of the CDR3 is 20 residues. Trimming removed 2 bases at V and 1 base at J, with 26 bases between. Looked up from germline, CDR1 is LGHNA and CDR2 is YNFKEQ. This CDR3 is CASSQFGRGGSNPQNTEAFF. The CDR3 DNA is TGTGCCAGCAGCCAATTCGGGAGGGGCGGCTCAAACCCTCAGAACACTGAAGCTTTCTTT.

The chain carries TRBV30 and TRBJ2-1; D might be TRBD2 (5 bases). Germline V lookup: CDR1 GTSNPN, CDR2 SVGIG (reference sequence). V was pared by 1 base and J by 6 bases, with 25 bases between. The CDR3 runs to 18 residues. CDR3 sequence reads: CAWSGPRARVFEGNEQFF. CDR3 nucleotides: TGTGCCTGGAGTGGACCGCGGGCTCGGGTCTTCGAGGGCAATGAGCAGTTCTTC.

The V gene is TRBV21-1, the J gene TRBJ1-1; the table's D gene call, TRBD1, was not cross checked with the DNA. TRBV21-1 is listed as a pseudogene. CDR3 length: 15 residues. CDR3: CASSREGASGTEAFF. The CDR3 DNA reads TGTGCCAGCAGCAGAGAGGGGGCCTCGGGCACTGAAGCTTTCTTT.

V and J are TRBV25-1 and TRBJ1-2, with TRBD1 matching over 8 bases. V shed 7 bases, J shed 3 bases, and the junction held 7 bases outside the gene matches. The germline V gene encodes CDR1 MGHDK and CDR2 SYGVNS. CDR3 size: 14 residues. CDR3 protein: CASMARGLHYGYTF. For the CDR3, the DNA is TGTGCCAGCATGGCCAGGGGGCTTCACTATGGCTACACCTTC.

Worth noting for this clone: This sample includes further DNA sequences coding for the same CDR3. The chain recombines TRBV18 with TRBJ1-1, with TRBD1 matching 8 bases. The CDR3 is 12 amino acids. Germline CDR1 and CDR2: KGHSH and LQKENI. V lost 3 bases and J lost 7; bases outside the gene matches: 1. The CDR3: CASSPGQGEAFF. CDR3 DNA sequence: TGTGCCAGCTCACCTGGACAGGGTGAAGCTTTCTTT.

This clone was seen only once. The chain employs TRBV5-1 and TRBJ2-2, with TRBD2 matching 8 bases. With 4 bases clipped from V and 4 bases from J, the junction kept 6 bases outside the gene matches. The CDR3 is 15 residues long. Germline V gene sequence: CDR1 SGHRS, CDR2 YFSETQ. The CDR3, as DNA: TGCGCCAGCAGCCTGGACAGCGGGGGCACCGGGGAGCTGTTTTTT. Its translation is CASSLDSGGTGELFF.

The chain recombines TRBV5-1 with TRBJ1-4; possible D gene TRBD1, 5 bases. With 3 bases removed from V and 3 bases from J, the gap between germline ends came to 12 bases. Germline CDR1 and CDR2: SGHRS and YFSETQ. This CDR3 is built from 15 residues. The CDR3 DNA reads TGCGCCAGCAGCTCCCGGGGGTGGTCTAATGAAAAACTGTTTTTT. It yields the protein CASSSRGWSNEKLFF.

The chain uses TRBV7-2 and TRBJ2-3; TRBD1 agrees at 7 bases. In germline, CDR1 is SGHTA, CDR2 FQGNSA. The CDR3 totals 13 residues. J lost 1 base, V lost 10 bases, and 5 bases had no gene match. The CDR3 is CAIDTGGTDTQYF. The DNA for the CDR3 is TGTGCCATCGACACAGGGGGCACAGATACGCAGTATTTT.

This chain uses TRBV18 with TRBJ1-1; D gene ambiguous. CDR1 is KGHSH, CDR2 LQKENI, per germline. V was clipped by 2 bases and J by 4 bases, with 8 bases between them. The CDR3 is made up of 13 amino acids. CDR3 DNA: TGTGCCAGCTCACCAATGGTGCGCACTGAAGCTTTCTTT. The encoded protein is CASSPMVRTEAFF.

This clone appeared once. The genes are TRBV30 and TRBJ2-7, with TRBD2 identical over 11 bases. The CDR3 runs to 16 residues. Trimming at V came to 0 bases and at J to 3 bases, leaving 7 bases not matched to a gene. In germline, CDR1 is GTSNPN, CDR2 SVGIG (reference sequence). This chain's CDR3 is CAWSVRLAGGNYEQYF. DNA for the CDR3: TGTGCCTGGAGTGTTCGGCTAGCGGGAGGAAACTACGAGCAGTACTTC.

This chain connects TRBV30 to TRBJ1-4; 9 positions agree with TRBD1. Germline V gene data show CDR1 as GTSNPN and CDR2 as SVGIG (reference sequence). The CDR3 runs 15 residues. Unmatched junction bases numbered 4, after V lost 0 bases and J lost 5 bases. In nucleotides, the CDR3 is TGTGCCTGGAGTGTAGGGACAGGGCCCAATGAAAAACTGTTTTTT. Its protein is CAWSVGTGPNEKLFF.

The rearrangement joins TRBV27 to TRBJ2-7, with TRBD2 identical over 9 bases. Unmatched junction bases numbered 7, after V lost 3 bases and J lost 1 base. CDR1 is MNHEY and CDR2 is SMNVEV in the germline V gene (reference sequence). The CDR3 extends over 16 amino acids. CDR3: CASSLASGLASYEQYF. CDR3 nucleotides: TGTGCCAGCAGTTTGGCTTCGGGACTAGCATCCTACGAGCAGTACTTC.

The CDR3 nucleotides read TGTGCCAGCAGCTTAGGAAGCGGACAGAACTACGAGCAGTACTTC. This translates into CASSLGSGQNYEQYF. V and J are TRBV11-3 and TRBJ2-7, with D perhaps matching TRBD1 (6 bases). Trimming stripped 1 base from V and 3 bases from J, with 13 bases between. The germline V gene encodes CDR1 SGHNT and CDR2 YENEEA. CDR3 length: 15 residues.

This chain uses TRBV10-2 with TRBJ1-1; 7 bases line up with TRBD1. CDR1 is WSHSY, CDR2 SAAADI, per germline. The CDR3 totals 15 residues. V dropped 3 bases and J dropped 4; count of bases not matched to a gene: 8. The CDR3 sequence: CASSDGDSRGTEAFF. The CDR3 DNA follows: TGCGCCAGCAGTGACGGGGACAGCAGGGGCACTGAAGCTTTCTTT.

This chain's CDR3 is CASSPLATQYF. CDR3 coding DNA: TGTGCCAGCAGCCCTCTCGCGACCCAGTACTTC. The chain couples TRBV7-8 to TRBJ2-5; D remains ambiguous. Germline loops: CDR1 SGHVS, CDR2 FQNEAQ. This CDR3 is built from 11 residues. The V and J ends lost 5 bases and 7 bases respectively, with 8 bases between them.

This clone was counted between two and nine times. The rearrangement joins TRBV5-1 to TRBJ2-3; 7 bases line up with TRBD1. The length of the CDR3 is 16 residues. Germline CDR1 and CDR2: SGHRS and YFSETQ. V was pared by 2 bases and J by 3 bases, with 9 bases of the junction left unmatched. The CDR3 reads CASSFIWTGGTDTQYF. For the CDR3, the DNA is TGCGCCAGCAGCTTTATCTGGACAGGAGGTACAGATACGCAGTATTTT.

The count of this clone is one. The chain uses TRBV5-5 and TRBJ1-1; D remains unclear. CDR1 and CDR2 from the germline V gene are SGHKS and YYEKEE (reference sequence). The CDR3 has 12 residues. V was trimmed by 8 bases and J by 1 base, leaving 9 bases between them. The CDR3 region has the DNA TGTGCCAGTCAGACGGGGAACACTGAAGCTTTCTTT. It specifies CASQTGNTEAFF.

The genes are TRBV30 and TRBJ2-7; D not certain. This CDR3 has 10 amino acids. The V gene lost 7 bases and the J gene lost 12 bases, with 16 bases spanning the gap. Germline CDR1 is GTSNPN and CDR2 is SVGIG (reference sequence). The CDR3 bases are TGTGCCTTGGGCGATAATTTTCTGTACTTC. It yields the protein CALGDNFLYF.

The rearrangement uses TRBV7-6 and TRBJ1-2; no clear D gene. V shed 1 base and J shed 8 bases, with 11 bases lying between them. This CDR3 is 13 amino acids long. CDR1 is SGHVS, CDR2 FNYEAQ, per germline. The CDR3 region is CASSLVQVGGYTF. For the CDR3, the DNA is TGTGCCAGCAGCTTAGTCCAGGTTGGCGGCTACACCTTC.

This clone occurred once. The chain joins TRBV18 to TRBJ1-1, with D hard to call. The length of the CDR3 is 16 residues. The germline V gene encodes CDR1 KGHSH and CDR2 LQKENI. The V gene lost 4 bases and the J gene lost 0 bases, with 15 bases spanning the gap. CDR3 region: CASSLRTQEVNTEAFF. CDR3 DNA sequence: TGTGCCAGCTCACTAAGAACCCAGGAGGTGAACACTGAAGCTTTCTTT. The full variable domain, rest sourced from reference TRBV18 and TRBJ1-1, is NAGVMQNPRHLVRRRGQEARLRCSPMKGHSHVYWYRQLPEEGLKFMVYLQKENIIDESGMPKERFSAEFPKEGPSILRIQQVVRGDSAAYFCASSLRTQEVNTEAFFGQGTRLTVV.

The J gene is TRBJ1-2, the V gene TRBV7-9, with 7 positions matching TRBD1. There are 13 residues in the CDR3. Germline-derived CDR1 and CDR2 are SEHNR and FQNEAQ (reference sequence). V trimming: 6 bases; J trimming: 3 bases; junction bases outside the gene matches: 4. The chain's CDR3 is CASSRGTDYGYTF. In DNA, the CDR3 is TGTGCCAGCAGTCGAGGGACAGACTATGGCTACACCTTC.

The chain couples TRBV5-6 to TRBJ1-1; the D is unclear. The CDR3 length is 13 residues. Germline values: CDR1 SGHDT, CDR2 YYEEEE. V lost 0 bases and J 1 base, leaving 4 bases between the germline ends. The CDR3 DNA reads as TGTGCCAGCAGCTTGGGAGGGAACACTGAAGCTTTCTTT. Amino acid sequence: CASSLGGNTEAFF. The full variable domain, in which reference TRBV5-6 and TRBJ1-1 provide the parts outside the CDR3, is DAGVTQSPTHLIKTRGQQVTLRCSPKSGHDTVSWYQQALGQGPQFIFQYYEEEERQRGNFPDRFSGHQFPNYSSELNVNALLLGDSALYLCASSLGGNTEAFFGQGTRLTVV.

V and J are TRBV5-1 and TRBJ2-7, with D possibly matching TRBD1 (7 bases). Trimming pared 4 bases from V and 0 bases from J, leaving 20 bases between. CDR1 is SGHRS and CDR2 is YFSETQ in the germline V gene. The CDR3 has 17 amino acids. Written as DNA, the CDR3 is TGCGCCAGCAGCCGAAGGACCTACCAGGGGGGCTCCTACGAGCAGTACTTC. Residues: CASSRRTYQGGSYEQYF.

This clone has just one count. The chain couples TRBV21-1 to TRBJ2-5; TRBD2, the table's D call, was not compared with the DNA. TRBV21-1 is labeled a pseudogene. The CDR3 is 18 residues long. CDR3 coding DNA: TGTGCCAGCAGCAAAGAGGTAGATAGCGGGATCCCCTCAGAGACCCAGTACTTC. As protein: CASSKEVDSGIPSETQYF.

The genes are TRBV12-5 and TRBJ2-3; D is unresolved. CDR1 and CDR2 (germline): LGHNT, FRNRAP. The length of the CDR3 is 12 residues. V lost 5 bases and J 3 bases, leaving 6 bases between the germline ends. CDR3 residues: CASGTGTDTQYF. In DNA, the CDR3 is TGTGCTAGTGGTACCGGGACAGATACGCAGTATTTT. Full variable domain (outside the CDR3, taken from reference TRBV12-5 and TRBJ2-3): DARVTQTPRHKVTEMGQEVTMRCQPILGHNTVFWYRQTMMQGLELLAYFRNRAPLDDSGMPKDRFSAEMPDATLATLKIQPSEPRDSAVYFCASGTGTDTQYFGPGTRLTVL.